The rows below give T cell receptor beta chains drawn from one sample of a study of identical twins. TCRdb independently ran MiXCR on the 5' RACE reads; one entry per CDR3 protein. This table holds under 450,000 distinct CDR3 sequences, less than 20% found once. Material for sequencing was naive T cells sorted from blood. These receptor sequences come from a man in his fifties or sixties in good health. The CDR3 runs from the conserved cysteine through the conserved F or W. Fields, in order: CDR3 length, V gene, clone size, J gene, D gene, CDR3 DNA, CDR3 protein. D genes are given only for firm matches. Size tells how often a clone was seen (once, few, many) or the class of an expanded clone, and some rows leave it out.

len: 13; v_gene: TRBV20-1; abundance: few; j_gene: TRBJ2-5; d_gene: -; CDR3nt: TGCAGTGCTACCACGGGAATAACAGAGACCCAGTACTTC; CDR3aa: CSATTGITETQYF
len: 13; v_gene: TRBV6-2/TRBV6-3; abundance: few; j_gene: TRBJ2-1; d_gene: -; CDR3nt: TGTGCCAGCAGTTACGCAGGGTGGTATGAGCAGTTCTTC; CDR3aa: CASSYAGWYEQFF
len: 14; v_gene: TRBV9; abundance: few; j_gene: TRBJ2-2; d_gene: -; CDR3nt: TGTGCCAGCAGCGTAGAGGTAGCGACCGGGGAGCTGTTTTTT; CDR3aa: CASSVEVATGELFF
len: 16; v_gene: TRBV5-1; abundance: many; j_gene: TRBJ2-1; d_gene: -; CDR3nt: TGCGCCAGCTATGATCGTGGCAGGGGGGACTACAATGAGCAGTTCTTC; CDR3aa: CASYDRGRGDYNEQFF
len: 15; v_gene: TRBV20-1; abundance: -; j_gene: TRBJ2-7; d_gene: TRBD2; CDR3nt: TGCAGTGCTAGAGATGGAGGACTAGCTTCTGACGAGCAGTACTTC; CDR3aa: CSARDGGLASDEQYF
len: 15; v_gene: TRBV20-1; abundance: -; j_gene: TRBJ2-7; d_gene: -; CDR3nt: TGCAGTGCTAGAGATTACGGCGGGAACTCCTACGAGCAGTACTTC; CDR3aa: CSARDYGGNSYEQYF
len: 15; v_gene: TRBV12-3/TRBV12-4; abundance: few; j_gene: TRBJ2-5; d_gene: TRBD1; CDR3nt: TGTGCCAGCAGCCGACAGGGGATGTACCAAGAGACCCAGTACTTC; CDR3aa: CASSRQGMYQETQYF
len: 15; v_gene: TRBV12-3/TRBV12-4; abundance: many; j_gene: TRBJ2-1; d_gene: -; CDR3nt: TGTGCCAGCAGTTTGGGGGCGACCTCCTACAATGAGCAGTTCTTC; CDR3aa: CASSLGATSYNEQFF
len: 13; v_gene: TRBV20-1; abundance: many; j_gene: TRBJ1-1; d_gene: TRBD1; CDR3nt: TGCAGTGCTAGGGACAGGGTACGCACTGAAGCTTTCTTT; CDR3aa: CSARDRVRTEAFF
len: 16; v_gene: TRBV6-1; abundance: many; j_gene: TRBJ2-1; d_gene: TRBD2; CDR3nt: TGTGCCAGCAGCCGCCCCACTAGCGGTAACTACAATGAGCAGTTCTTC; CDR3aa: CASSRPTSGNYNEQFF
len: 15; v_gene: TRBV6-1; abundance: few; j_gene: TRBJ2-7; d_gene: -; CDR3nt: TGTGCCAGCAGCCCGACCCGCGGCGGGTCCTACGAGCAGTACTTC; CDR3aa: CASSPTRGGSYEQYF
len: 17; v_gene: TRBV5-1; abundance: few; j_gene: TRBJ2-1; d_gene: TRBD2; CDR3nt: TGCGCCAGCAGTCAAGGACTAGATCTAAGCTCCTACAATGAGCAGTTCTTC; CDR3aa: CASSQGLDLSSYNEQFF
len: 15; v_gene: TRBV4-1; abundance: -; j_gene: TRBJ2-3; d_gene: TRBD2; CDR3nt: TGCGCCAGCAGCCAAGATAGCGGGGTTATGGATACGCAGTATTTT; CDR3aa: CASSQDSGVMDTQYF
len: 16; v_gene: TRBV12-3/TRBV12-4; abundance: few; j_gene: TRBJ2-7; d_gene: TRBD2; CDR3nt: TGTGCCAGCAGTCCCCAATATGGGGGGGAGGCCTACGAGCAGTACTTC; CDR3aa: CASSPQYGGEAYEQYF
len: 15; v_gene: TRBV20-1; abundance: many; j_gene: TRBJ2-2; d_gene: -; CDR3nt: TGCAGTGCTAGAGATGGAGAAACGAACACCGGGGAGCTGTTTTTT; CDR3aa: CSARDGETNTGELFF
len: 17; v_gene: TRBV12-3/TRBV12-4; abundance: few; j_gene: TRBJ2-3; d_gene: -; CDR3nt: TGTGCCAGCAGCATCGGCCAGCTAGTGGTGGGCACAGATACGCAGTATTTT; CDR3aa: CASSIGQLVVGTDTQYF
len: 15; v_gene: TRBV10-3; abundance: few; j_gene: TRBJ2-3; d_gene: -; CDR3nt: TGTGCCATCTCGGTGGCTAGCCCAAGCACAGATACGCAGTATTTT; CDR3aa: CAISVASPSTDTQYF
len: 15; v_gene: TRBV6-5; abundance: few; j_gene: TRBJ1-4; d_gene: -; CDR3nt: TGTGCCAGCAGTTACTCGACAGGCTTGGGTGAAAAACTGTTTTTT; CDR3aa: CASSYSTGLGEKLFF
len: 14; v_gene: TRBV5-1; abundance: -; j_gene: TRBJ2-7; d_gene: -; CDR3nt: TGCGCCAGCGCTCCAGGGCCAGACAAGTCTTCGGGGTACTTC; CDR3aa: CASAPGPDKSSGYF
len: 15; v_gene: TRBV29-1; abundance: -; j_gene: TRBJ2-7; d_gene: -; CDR3nt: TGCAGCGTTAAGACCGGAGCCGGGCCCTCCTACGAGCAGTACTTC; CDR3aa: CSVKTGAGPSYEQYF
len: 19; v_gene: TRBV6-1; abundance: many; j_gene: TRBJ2-5; d_gene: TRBD1; CDR3nt: TGTGCCAGCAGCCGACAGGGGGCTATTGGAGCCGGGAAAAAAGAGACCCAGTACTTC; CDR3aa: CASSRQGAIGAGKKETQYF
len: 11; v_gene: TRBV29-1; abundance: few; j_gene: TRBJ2-4; d_gene: -; CDR3nt: TGCAGCGTGGGCGCAGAAAACATTCAGTACTTC; CDR3aa: CSVGAENIQYF
len: 13; v_gene: TRBV5-1; abundance: -; j_gene: TRBJ2-2; d_gene: -; CDR3nt: -; CDR3aa: CASSSSEAGELFF
len: 16; v_gene: TRBV12-3/TRBV12-4; abundance: -; j_gene: TRBJ2-3; d_gene: TRBD2; CDR3nt: TGTGCCAGCAGTTTAAGTGGCGGGGGGGACACAGATACGCAGTATTTT; CDR3aa: CASSLSGGGDTDTQYF
len: 16; v_gene: TRBV20-1; abundance: -; j_gene: TRBJ2-5; d_gene: TRBD1; CDR3nt: TGCAGTGCTAATCAAGGACAGGGGATTGATTTAGAGACCCAGTACTTC; CDR3aa: CSANQGQGIDLETQYF
len: 16; v_gene: TRBV5-5; abundance: -; j_gene: TRBJ2-2; d_gene: TRBD1; CDR3nt: TGTGCCAGCAGCCCTGACAGGGGCTACAACACCGGGGAGCTGTTTTTT; CDR3aa: CASSPDRGYNTGELFF
len: 12; v_gene: TRBV2; abundance: few; j_gene: TRBJ2-7; d_gene: -; CDR3nt: TGTGCCAGCAGTGGGACAGACTACGAGCAGTACTTC; CDR3aa: CASSGTDYEQYF
len: 15; v_gene: TRBV4-3; abundance: few; j_gene: TRBJ2-7; d_gene: TRBD1; CDR3nt: TGCGCCAGCAGCCATCTGGGACAGGGAACCTACGAGCAGTACTTC; CDR3aa: CASSHLGQGTYEQYF
len: 15; v_gene: TRBV25-1; abundance: -; j_gene: TRBJ2-3; d_gene: -; CDR3nt: TGTGCCAGCAGTGAATCGGGGATACCTTCAGATACGCAGTATTTT; CDR3aa: CASSESGIPSDTQYF
len: 15; v_gene: TRBV9; abundance: -; j_gene: TRBJ2-1; d_gene: TRBD1; CDR3nt: TGTGCCAGCAGCACAGGACAGGGGGGCTACAATGAGCAGTTCTTC; CDR3aa: CASSTGQGGYNEQFF
len: 15; v_gene: TRBV6-1; abundance: -; j_gene: TRBJ1-1; d_gene: TRBD1; CDR3nt: TGTGCCAGCAGTAACGCCGGGACAGAAAACACTGAAGCTTTCTTT; CDR3aa: CASSNAGTENTEAFF
len: 16; v_gene: TRBV6-5; abundance: few; j_gene: TRBJ2-1; d_gene: TRBD1; CDR3nt: TGTGCCAGCAGTTATTCGCACAGGGGCTTGTACAATGAGCAGTTCTTC; CDR3aa: CASSYSHRGLYNEQFF
len: 13; v_gene: TRBV7-2; abundance: many; j_gene: TRBJ2-2; d_gene: -; CDR3nt: TGTGCCAGCTCACTTCTGGGTACCGGGGAGCTGTTTTTT; CDR3aa: CASSLLGTGELFF
len: 14; v_gene: TRBV6-1; abundance: -; j_gene: TRBJ2-5; d_gene: TRBD1; CDR3nt: TGTGCCAGCAGACAGGGACAGGGGAAGGAGACCCAGTACTTC; CDR3aa: CASRQGQGKETQYF
len: 14; v_gene: TRBV9; abundance: -; j_gene: TRBJ2-7; d_gene: -; CDR3nt: TGTGCCAGCAGCCCTAGGTGGGGATCCTACGAGCAGTACTTC; CDR3aa: CASSPRWGSYEQYF
len: 18; v_gene: TRBV6-1; abundance: -; j_gene: TRBJ1-5; d_gene: TRBD1; CDR3nt: TGTGCCAGCAGTACCCGGGACAGGGTGAAAAAGGTCAATCAGCCCCAGCATTTT; CDR3aa: CASSTRDRVKKVNQPQHF
len: 13; v_gene: TRBV6-2/TRBV6-3; abundance: -; j_gene: TRBJ1-5; d_gene: -; CDR3nt: TGTGCCATAACTAGGGACGGTAATCAGCCCCAGCATTTT; CDR3aa: CAITRDGNQPQHF
len: 18; v_gene: TRBV21-1; abundance: -; j_gene: TRBJ2-7; d_gene: -; CDR3nt: TGTGCCAGCAGCAAAGGTTACGATAAGACAGCGACGAGGTACGAGCAGTACTTC; CDR3aa: CASSKGYDKTATRYEQYF
len: 15; v_gene: TRBV28; abundance: few; j_gene: TRBJ2-5; d_gene: TRBD1; CDR3nt: TGTGCCAGCAGTTTATTGCCAGGGGGCGCAAAGACCCAGTACTTC; CDR3aa: CASSLLPGGAKTQYF
len: 16; v_gene: TRBV7-6; abundance: few; j_gene: TRBJ2-7; d_gene: -; CDR3nt: TGTGCCAGCAGCTTACAGGCAGGGGCTCAGACCTACGAGCAGTACTTC; CDR3aa: CASSLQAGAQTYEQYF
len: 18; v_gene: TRBV4-3; abundance: few; j_gene: TRBJ2-1; d_gene: TRBD2; CDR3nt: TGCGCCAGCAGCCAAGATCCTAGCGGGAGTATCTCCTACAATGAGCAGTTCTTC; CDR3aa: CASSQDPSGSISYNEQFF
len: 14; v_gene: TRBV7-6; abundance: few; j_gene: TRBJ2-1; d_gene: TRBD2; CDR3nt: TGTGCCAGCAGCCCACGACACGGGGGGGATGAGCAGTTCTTC; CDR3aa: CASSPRHGGDEQFF
len: 17; v_gene: TRBV28; abundance: -; j_gene: TRBJ2-4; d_gene: TRBD1; CDR3nt: TGTGCCAGCAGTTTATTAGGGGGCGAGGGGATTGGAAACATTCAGTACTTC; CDR3aa: CASSLLGGEGIGNIQYF
len: 15; v_gene: TRBV5-1; abundance: many; j_gene: TRBJ1-2; d_gene: -; CDR3nt: TGCGCCAGCAGCCAAACGGACGCGGCGACCTATGGCTACACCTTC; CDR3aa: CASSQTDAATYGYTF
len: 11; v_gene: TRBV18; abundance: -; j_gene: TRBJ2-7; d_gene: -; CDR3nt: TGTGCCAGCGCCTCAAGATACGAGCAGTACTTC; CDR3aa: CASASRYEQYF
len: 15; v_gene: TRBV6-1; abundance: -; j_gene: TRBJ2-3; d_gene: TRBD2; CDR3nt: TGTGCCAGCACTCAACTAGCGGGGGGCACAGATACGCAGTATTTT; CDR3aa: CASTQLAGGTDTQYF
len: 17; v_gene: TRBV5-4; abundance: -; j_gene: TRBJ2-3; d_gene: -; CDR3nt: TGTGCCAGCAGCCTCCCCTTAGGGGGACCTAGCACAGATACGCAGTATTTT; CDR3aa: CASSLPLGGPSTDTQYF
len: 14; v_gene: TRBV7-9; abundance: few; j_gene: TRBJ2-6; d_gene: -; CDR3nt: TGTGCCAGCGATGCAGGGTCTGGGGCCAACGTCCTGACTTTC; CDR3aa: CASDAGSGANVLTF
len: 14; v_gene: TRBV28; abundance: few; j_gene: TRBJ2-3; d_gene: -; CDR3nt: TGTGCCAGCAGCACGGGAGCTGGCACAGATACGCAGTATTTT; CDR3aa: CASSTGAGTDTQYF
len: 16; v_gene: TRBV20-1; abundance: -; j_gene: TRBJ2-3; d_gene: TRBD2; CDR3nt: TGCAGTGCTAGAGCTCCCTTAGCGGGGGGTACACATACGCAGTATTTT; CDR3aa: CSARAPLAGGTHTQYF
len: 14; v_gene: TRBV7-9; abundance: -; j_gene: TRBJ2-7; d_gene: -; CDR3nt: TGTGCCAGCAGCTTAATGGTTGAGGGCAACGAGCAGTACTTC; CDR3aa: CASSLMVEGNEQYF
len: 13; v_gene: TRBV20-1; abundance: many; j_gene: TRBJ1-1; d_gene: -; CDR3nt: TGCAGTGCTAGAGATCCCAAAAACACTGAAGCTTTCTTT; CDR3aa: CSARDPKNTEAFF
len: 14; v_gene: TRBV7-2; abundance: few; j_gene: TRBJ1-3; d_gene: -; CDR3nt: TGTGCCAGCAGCTTAAGCCTTTCTGGAAACACCATATATTTT; CDR3aa: CASSLSLSGNTIYF
len: 14; v_gene: TRBV6-1; abundance: many; j_gene: TRBJ2-3; d_gene: -; CDR3nt: TGTGCCAGCACCAACCCAGGAGGCACAGATACGCAGTATTTT; CDR3aa: CASTNPGGTDTQYF
len: 15; v_gene: TRBV7-9; abundance: few; j_gene: TRBJ2-3; d_gene: -; CDR3nt: TGTGCCAGCACCAACGCTGCTGAGGGAACAGATACGCAGTATTTT; CDR3aa: CASTNAAEGTDTQYF
len: 14; v_gene: TRBV12-3/TRBV12-4; abundance: few; j_gene: TRBJ2-5; d_gene: -; CDR3nt: TGTGCCAGCAGTTTAGGGCAGGGGCCGCGATCGGGGTGGTTC; CDR3aa: CASSLGQGPRSGWF
len: 14; v_gene: TRBV7-2; abundance: -; j_gene: TRBJ2-6; d_gene: -; CDR3nt: TGTGCCAGCAGCTTAGCGGGTGGGGCCAACGTCCTGACTTTC; CDR3aa: CASSLAGGANVLTF
len: 15; v_gene: TRBV4-2; abundance: few; j_gene: TRBJ2-7; d_gene: TRBD1; CDR3nt: TGTGCCAGCAGCGCTGGGACAGTTTTATCCTACGAGCAGTACTTC; CDR3aa: CASSAGTVLSYEQYF
len: 13; v_gene: TRBV9; abundance: many; j_gene: TRBJ2-7; d_gene: -; CDR3nt: TGTGCCAGCAGCGGGACTAATATCTACGAGCAGTACTTC; CDR3aa: CASSGTNIYEQYF